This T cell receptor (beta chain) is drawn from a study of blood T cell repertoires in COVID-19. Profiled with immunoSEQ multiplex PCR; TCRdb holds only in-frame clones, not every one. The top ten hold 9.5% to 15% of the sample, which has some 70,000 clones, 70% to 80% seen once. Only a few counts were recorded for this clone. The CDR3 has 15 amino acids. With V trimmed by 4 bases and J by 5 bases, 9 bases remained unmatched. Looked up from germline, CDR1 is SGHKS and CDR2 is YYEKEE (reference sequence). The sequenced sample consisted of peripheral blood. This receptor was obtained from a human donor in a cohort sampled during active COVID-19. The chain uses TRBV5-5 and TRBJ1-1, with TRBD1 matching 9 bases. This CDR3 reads CASSRPGQGRTEAFF. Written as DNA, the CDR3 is TGTGCCAGCAGCCGTCCGGGACAGGGACGGACTGAAGCTTTCTTT.